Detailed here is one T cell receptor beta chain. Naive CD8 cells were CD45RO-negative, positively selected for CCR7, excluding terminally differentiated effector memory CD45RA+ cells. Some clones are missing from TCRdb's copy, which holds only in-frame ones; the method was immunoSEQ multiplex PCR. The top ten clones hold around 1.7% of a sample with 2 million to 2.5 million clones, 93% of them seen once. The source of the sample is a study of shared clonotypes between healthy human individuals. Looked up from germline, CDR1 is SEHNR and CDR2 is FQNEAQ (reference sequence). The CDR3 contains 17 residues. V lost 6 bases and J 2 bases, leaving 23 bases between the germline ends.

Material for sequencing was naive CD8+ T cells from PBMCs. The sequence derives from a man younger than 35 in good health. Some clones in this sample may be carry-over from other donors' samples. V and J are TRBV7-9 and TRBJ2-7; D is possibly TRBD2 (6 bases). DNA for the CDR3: TGTGCCAGCAGTCCCCCGGTGGGGTACGGGGGTCCCTACGAGCAGTACTTC. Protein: CASSPPVGYGGPYEQYF.